The rows below give T cell receptor beta chains drawn from one sample of a study of cytomegalovirus exposure and HLA in healthy donors. Method: immunoSEQ multiplex PCR; TCRdb's copy keeps in-frame clones and lacks some. This sample has 150,000 or so clones; around 80% occur once, and the top ten carry roughly an eighth. The sequenced sample was PBMCs. Receptors were obtained from a woman in her 40s in good health and CMV-seronegative. Both conserved end residues are trimmed from each CDR3. D genes are given only for firm matches.

d_gene	v_gene	j_gene	CDR3aa
TRBD1	TRBV2	TRBJ1-2	ASNQNRGVNYGYT
TRBD1	TRBV19	TRBJ2-7	ASSKGQSSYEQY
-	TRBV28	TRBJ1-1	ASRAGVAEAF
TRBD1	TRBV7-8	TRBJ1-5	ASSSRGNQPQH
-	TRBV12-5	TRBJ1-2	ASGPGASPGTPYGYT
-	TRBV27	TRBJ2-2	ASSLQAGVTGELF
-	TRBV15	TRBJ2-7	ATSRDPGTEQY
TRBD1	TRBV7-2	TRBJ2-7	ASSLSQGALGYEQY
TRBD1	TRBV7-8	TRBJ1-1	ASSLSDQGETEAF
-	TRBV7-9	TRBJ1-4	ASSLLGGTNEKLF
TRBD1	TRBV11-3	TRBJ2-2	ASRQGRNTGELF
TRBD1	TRBV19	TRBJ2-7	ASSTLGQAYEQY
-	TRBV6-1	TRBJ2-2	ASSEHRATNTGELF
-	TRBV11-3	TRBJ2-1	ASPRGPVRYEQL
-	TRBV28	TRBJ2-7	ASKNSYEQY
-	TRBV4-1	TRBJ1-4	ASSFTGTKSEKLF
TRBD1	TRBV11-3	TRBJ2-7	ASSFLGTGDYEQY
TRBD2	TRBV28	TRBJ2-5	ASLGLGVRKTQY
-	TRBV28	TRBJ2-7	ASSFLGEASYEQY
-	TRBV5-6	TRBJ2-7	ASSWTVDYEQY
TRBD2	TRBV5-6	TRBJ2-1	ASSWSGSGLNEQF
-	TRBV7-2	TRBJ1-3	ASSTQLISGNTIY
-	TRBV19	TRBJ1-2	ASGEGLWRSNYGYT